These 19 T cell receptor beta chains originate from one sample sequenced in a study of blood T cell repertoires in COVID-19. Using immunoSEQ multiplex PCR, the repertoire was profiled, and TCRdb retains in-frame clones only, with some absent. The data hold tens of thousands of clones, with about 87% observed a single time. Sequenced input: peripheral blood. These receptors originate from a human donor in a cohort sampled during active COVID-19.

The chain is built from TRBV2 and TRBJ2-1; TRBD2 matches 10 bases. The V segment lost 7 bases and the J segment 7 bases; nucleotides outside the gene matches: 13. The length of the CDR3 is 16 residues. Germline V CDR1 and CDR2: SNHLY, FYNNEI. The CDR3 here is CASTPRQRTSGNEQFF. CDR3 sequence (DNA): TGTGCCAGCACTCCCCGACAGAGGACTAGCGGAAATGAGCAGTTCTTC.

This chain uses TRBV7-9 with TRBJ2-1; no firm D call. The CDR3 is 12 residues long. CDR1 SEHNR and CDR2 FQNEAQ come from the germline V gene (reference sequence). Trimming cost V 5 bases and J 6 bases, with 8 bases left between them. CDR3 sequence: CASSLLINEQFF. CDR3 bases: TGTGCCAGCAGCCTCTTAATCAATGAGCAGTTCTTC.

This sequence joins TRBV11-3 and TRBJ1-5; tentative D call: TRBD1 (5 bases). In germline, CDR1 is SGHNT, CDR2 YENEEA. This CDR3 spans 14 amino acids. Trimming took off 11 bases at V and 7 bases at J, with 21 bases between the two ends. The CDR3 DNA follows: TGTGCCCCCCGGGTCAGGGAGGATAGCCAGCCCCAGCATTTT. Translation: CAPRVREDSQPQHF.

CDR3 region: CASSWTDSNQPQHF. The CDR3 DNA is TGTGCCAGCAGCTGGACAGATAGCAATCAGCCCCAGCATTTT. The chain recombines TRBV5-5 with TRBJ1-5, with D perhaps TRBD1 (6 bases). CDR1 is SGHKS, CDR2 YYEKEE, per germline (reference sequence). V gave up 3 bases and J gave up 0 bases, with 7 bases separating them. The CDR3 totals 14 residues.

This rearrangement joins TRBV5-1 to TRBJ2-1; TRBD2 matches 8 bases. This CDR3 spans 14 amino acids. Germline values: CDR1 SGHRS, CDR2 YFSETQ. V lost 4 bases, J lost 4 bases, and 4 bases stayed unmatched. The CDR3, as DNA: TGCGCCAGCAGCCCCGGGGGGGTTTACAATGAGCAGTTCTTC. Protein product: CASSPGGVYNEQFF.

V gene TRBV7-3 combines with J gene TRBJ2-2; 11 nucleotides align to TRBD2. Germline CDR1 SGHTA, CDR2 FQGTGA. The CDR3 is 19 amino acids. V lost 0 bases, J lost 4 bases, and 10 bases stayed unmatched. The CDR3 spells CASSLTPPVLAGGTGELFF. CDR3 sequence (DNA): TGTGCCAGCAGCTTAACGCCCCCGGTTCTAGCGGGAGGCACCGGGGAGCTGTTTTTT.

The V call is TRBV7-9, the J call TRBJ1-3; 7 positions agree with TRBD1. Trimming removed 5 bases from V and 0 bases from J; junction bases left unmatched: 10. The CDR3 loop spans 17 amino acids. The germline V gene has CDR1 SEHNR and CDR2 FQNEAQ (reference sequence). The CDR3 nucleotides read TGTGCCAGCAGCCCGGCATACCGGGACAGCTCTGGAAACACCATATATTTT. Protein: CASSPAYRDSSGNTIYF.

The chain joins TRBV15 to TRBJ2-1; the D gene is possibly TRBD2 (5 bases). Germline V CDR1 and CDR2: LNHNV, YYDKDF (reference sequence). V was pared by 6 bases and J by 5 bases, with 14 bases between. This CDR3 region has 14 residues. The CDR3 region is CATRDFPLDNEQFF. The CDR3 DNA reads TGTGCCACCAGGGACTTTCCCCTAGACAATGAGCAGTTCTTC.

The genes are TRBV28 and TRBJ2-7; 8 positions agree with TRBD2. CDR3 length equals 15 residues. V was clipped by 6 bases and J by 0 bases; unmatched bases: 7. Germline-derived CDR1 and CDR2 are MDHEN and SYDVKM. The CDR3 loop is CASRWSGTSSYEQYF. The CDR3 DNA reads as TGTGCCAGCAGGTGGTCCGGGACTAGCTCCTACGAGCAGTACTTC. The full variable domain, completed using reference TRBV28 and TRBJ2-7, is DVKVTQSSRYLVKRTGEKVFLECVQDMDHENMFWYRQDPGLGLRLIYFSYDVKMKEKGDIPEGYSVSREKKERFSLILESASTNQTSMYLCASRWSGTSSYEQYFGPGTRLTVT.

This clone was seen a few times. The V and J genes are TRBV19 and TRBJ2-1; 9 bases fit TRBD2. J gave up 7 bases and V 4 bases, and 8 bases lay outside the gene matches. CDR1 is LNHDA and CDR2 is SQIVND in the germline V gene (reference sequence). This CDR3 spans 15 amino acids. CDR3 in amino acids: CASSTGLALGNEQFF. The CDR3, as DNA: TGTGCCAGTAGTACCGGACTAGCGCTAGGGAATGAGCAGTTCTTC.

V usage is TRBV5-6 and J usage is TRBJ1-1, with D possibly being TRBD1 (5 bases). This CDR3 comprises 15 residues. The ends were cut back, 1 base at V and 1 base at J, with 11 bases in the middle. Germline V gene data show CDR1 as SGHDT and CDR2 as YYEEEE. The CDR3 sequence is CASSLRGWANTEAFF. The CDR3 DNA sequence: TGTGCCAGCAGCTTGCGGGGGTGGGCGAACACTGAAGCTTTCTTT.

The chain recombines TRBV3-1 (or the pseudogene TRBV3-2) with TRBJ1-1, with D unresolved. In germline, CDR1 is LGHDT, CDR2 YNNKEL (reference sequence). With 5 bases removed from V and 1 base from J, the gap between germline ends came to 11 bases. This CDR3 is built from 14 residues. The CDR3 protein is CASSFHASNTEAFF. Here the CDR3 DNA reads TGTGCCAGCAGCTTCCATGCGTCGAACACTGAAGCTTTCTTT.

The rearrangement links TRBV5-8 to TRBJ1-1; a possible D gene is TRBD1 (6 bases). The CDR3 length is 14 residues. V lost 5 bases to trimming and J lost 0 bases, with 11 bases between them. The germline gives CDR1 SGHTS, CDR2 YDEGEE. The CDR3 sequence: CASSRYRVNTEAFF. The CDR3, as DNA: TGTGCCAGCAGTAGGTACAGGGTGAACACTGAAGCTTTCTTT.

This CDR3 reads CASSWGLPSYEQYF. As DNA, the CDR3 is TGTGCCAGCAGTTGGGGACTGCCCTCCTACGAGCAGTACTTC. The rearrangement uses TRBV27 and TRBJ2-7; a possible D gene is TRBD2 (6 bases). Trimming stripped 4 bases from V and 0 bases from J, with 10 bases between. Germline CDR1 is MNHEY and CDR2 is SMNVEV (reference sequence). CDR3 length: 14 amino acids.

V and J are TRBV6-1 and TRBJ1-2; TRBD1 matches 9 bases. Per the germline V gene, CDR1 is MNHNS and CDR2 is SASEGT. Trimming cost V 3 bases and J 8 bases; bases outside gene matches: 7. The CDR3 contains 14 residues. CDR3 sequence reads: CASSENRGLGGYTF. DNA for the CDR3: TGTGCCAGCAGTGAGAACAGGGGGCTCGGGGGCTACACCTTC.

This sequence joins TRBV6-6 and TRBJ2-2; D unresolved. In germline, CDR1 is MNHNY, CDR2 SVGAGI (reference sequence). The CDR3 is made up of 12 amino acids. Trimming removed 3 bases from V and 6 bases from J, with 5 bases in between. The CDR3, as DNA: TGTGCCAGCAGTTATCGAGCCGGGGAGCTGTTTTTT. It codes for CASSYRAGELFF.

The rearrangement links TRBV28 to TRBJ2-5; 8 positions match TRBD1. Germline V gene data show CDR1 as MDHEN and CDR2 as SYDVKM. The trim removed 6 bases at V and 3 bases at J, leaving 3 bases unmatched. The CDR3 contains 13 residues. The CDR3 region has the DNA TGTGCCAGCAGAAAGACAGGGGAAGAGACCCAGTACTTC. Its protein is CASRKTGEETQYF.

The chain joins TRBV18 to TRBJ2-1; 12 bases are shared with TRBD2. Trimming at V came to 1 base and at J to 5 bases, leaving 15 bases not matched to a gene. Per germline, CDR1 KGHSH and CDR2 LQKENI. The CDR3 is 20 amino acids. The DNA of the CDR3 is TGTGCCAGCTCACCACGACTACTAGCGGGAGGACCGCTAGGGGACAATGAGCAGTTCTTC. Translating it yields CASSPRLLAGGPLGDNEQFF.

The chain uses TRBV6-5 and TRBJ1-5, with unresolved D. CDR1 and CDR2 (germline): MNHEY, SVGAGI. The CDR3 is 13 residues long. The ends were cut back, 2 bases at V and 7 bases at J, with 9 bases in the middle. CDR3 loop: CASSYEGGQPQHF. CDR3 sequence (DNA): TGTGCCAGCAGTTACGAGGGAGGACAGCCCCAGCATTTT.